This T cell receptor (beta chain) was retrieved from a study of OX40 agonist ivuxolimab in advanced cancers. Across the whole study: Therapy given before enrollment (anti-PD-1, anti-PD-L1 or anti-CTLA-4) was allowed, and 40% had some. Three dose-escalation patients had partial responses: one with hepatocellular carcinoma and two with cutaneous melanoma.

On this clone itself: As yet, its antigen is unknown.

Anyone with autoimmune disease history or systemic immunosuppression was excluded. Only in-frame clones appear in the TCRdb table, and some are missing; sequencing was by immunoSEQ multiplex PCR. The table lists tens of thousands of clones, roughly nine tenths of them singletons, with roughly an eighth in the top ten. Findings and limits, study-wide: Dose levels from 0.1 to 3.0 mg/kg saw CD4+ and CD8+ blood T cells expand clonally by week 6.

The source was CD4+ or CD8+ T cells sorted from blood, collected in a trial of the OX40 agonist ivuxolimab. The TCR was taken from an adult with an advanced solid tumor such as melanoma, head and neck, liver or kidney cancer.

CDR3 sequence (DNA): TGTGCCAGCAGTTTGGACCGTGGCTACAATGAGCAGTTCTTC. Protein product: CASSLDRGYNEQFF. This chain connects TRBV28 to TRBJ2-1; no firm D call. The CDR3 has 14 amino acids. Trimming cost V 3 bases and J 3 bases, with 9 bases left between them. Germline CDR1 is MDHEN and CDR2 is SYDVKM.